The rows below give T cell receptor beta chains drawn from one sample of a study of yellow fever vaccine responses in identical twins. MiXCR, applied by TCRdb to the RT-PCR reads, yields one record per CDR3 protein. This sample has 20,000 or so distinct CDR3 sequences, with around 72% found just once. The sample was T cells from blood (PBMCs), unsorted or a sorted subset (not recorded which), taken before or after yellow fever vaccination (not recorded which). Every receptor here comes from a woman under 30 who received the yellow fever vaccine. CDR3s leave out the opening cysteine and the closing phenylalanine or tryptophan. D genes are given only for firm matches.

CDR3 length	D gene	V gene	J gene	CDR3 protein
16	-	TRBV10-3	TRBJ2-1	AISEIIIGPLSYNEQF
9	-	TRBV10-1	TRBJ2-2	ASSETGELF
8	-	TRBV2	TRBJ1-1	ATRRGGAF
13	TRBD1	TRBV5-5	TRBJ2-1	ASRPGQSSYNEQF
10	-	TRBV29-1	TRBJ2-5	SERTPGETQY
16	TRBD2	TRBV15	TRBJ2-3	ATSRGLAGGDRTDTQY
12	TRBD2	TRBV18	TRBJ2-5	ASSPTAGQETQY
13	TRBD1	TRBV10-3	TRBJ2-2	AIGLGQENTGELF
14	-	TRBV5-4	TRBJ1-3	ASSLGGLNSGNTIY
10	-	TRBV11-3	TRBJ2-5	ASSLLAETQY
14	TRBD1	TRBV6-1	TRBJ1-2	ASRVTGGGRYYGYT
13	-	TRBV18	TRBJ1-1	ASSPPASGNTEAF
17	-	TRBV3-1	TRBJ2-1	ASSQDEVGRGWRDNEQF
11	TRBD1	TRBV2	TRBJ1-2	ASSTGVEYGYT
14	TRBD1	TRBV5-1	TRBJ2-7	ASSLWDRGPPGEQY
13	-	TRBV20-1	TRBJ1-2	SASDRDTSGYGYT
12	-	TRBV12-3/TRBV12-4	TRBJ2-4	ASSPNIPKNIQY
9	-	TRBV11-3	TRBJ2-2	ASSSGTGLF
13	-	TRBV7-2	TRBJ2-1	ASSLGTQSYNEQF
15	-	TRBV4-2	TRBJ1-5	ASSQDMEVYSNQPQH
12	TRBD1	TRBV10-3	TRBJ2-5	AISHGTAQETQY
17	-	TRBV5-4	TRBJ2-1	ASSLAGTERALRHNEQF
14	TRBD2	TRBV12-3/TRBV12-4	TRBJ2-5	ASSLLIAGTALTQY
10	-	TRBV29-1	TRBJ2-7	SVGGTIDEQY
11	-	TRBV12-3/TRBV12-4	TRBJ1-6	AISKGFNSPLH
13	-	TRBV14	TRBJ1-2	ASSQDVGQFYGYT
14	-	TRBV14	TRBJ1-1	ASSQVGVVMNTEAF
15	TRBD1	TRBV4-3	TRBJ1-1	ASSHPIPGQGNTEAF
13	-	TRBV29-1	TRBJ2-1	SVVLTESSYNEQF
13	TRBD1	TRBV7-9	TRBJ2-2	ASSPGQENTGELF
11	-	TRBV20-1	TRBJ2-1	SASKPWDNEQF
13	TRBD1	TRBV24-1	TRBJ2-1	ATSSGQGRYNEQF
11	-	TRBV12-3/TRBV12-4	TRBJ2-3	ASRPNPSDTQY
14	-	TRBV4-1	TRBJ1-4	ASSQEVNSLNEKLF
13	-	TRBV29-1	TRBJ2-1	SVLRDGGIYNEQF
14	-	TRBV11-3	TRBJ2-1	ASSLRAGVVGNEQF
11	-	TRBV7-6	TRBJ1-5	ASSFDSNQPQH
15	TRBD2	TRBV3-1	TRBJ2-1	ASSQGPGTSGWNEQF
15	-	TRBV4-2	TRBJ2-3	ASSRGGLAEPTDTQY
13	TRBD2	TRBV4-1	TRBJ2-5	ASSAGLAGVETQY
14	TRBD2	TRBV2	TRBJ2-1	ASSEVRLAVYNEQF
12	-	TRBV5-6	TRBJ2-1	ASSLRGNSNEQF
13	-	TRBV19	TRBJ2-2	ASNPTGLGTGELF
10	-	TRBV18	TRBJ2-3	ASSPTGDTQY
14	-	TRBV5-1	TRBJ2-1	ASSSDDGTSWHEQF
11	TRBD1	TRBV29-1	TRBJ2-7	SALGDSSYEQY
14	-	TRBV18	TRBJ2-1	ASSPNQGPGYNEQF
12	-	TRBV28	TRBJ2-7	ASSFAPGGSEQY
8	-	TRBV28	TRBJ1-2	ASRRSGYT
14	-	TRBV10-1	TRBJ2-1	ASSGTGVSSYNEQF
11	-	TRBV12-5	TRBJ2-3	ASGLQGTDTQY
11	-	TRBV12-3/TRBV12-4	TRBJ2-2	ASSPTAAGELF
12	-	TRBV12-3/TRBV12-4	TRBJ1-5	ASSRQTTNQPQH
16	TRBD1	TRBV6-4	TRBJ2-7	ASLGTGESGLSSYEQY
11	TRBD1	TRBV10-3	TRBJ1-2	AISPDRGYGYT